This T cell receptor (beta chain) is from a study of shared clonotypes between healthy human individuals (TCRdb year 2020). In terms of the full investigation: Three men and two women, aged 18 to 49 years, made up the cohort. Blood TCR repertoires of five healthy adults were deeply sequenced to estimate repertoire size and the extent of clonotype sharing between individuals. Between about 0.8 and 9 billion PBMCs per donor were obtained by leukapheresis. For each donor, three plates each were used for CD4 naive and CD4 memory, two plates were used for CD8 naive, and one plate was used for CD8 memory. To increase sequencing depth and limit assay-specific biases, TCR repertoire library preparation and sequencing were carried out by different laboratories using diverse techniques. What the research found in general, with its limitations: The small number of donors limited the genetic and exposure-history diversity represented. Compared with non-shared clonotypes, clonotypes shared by all four sorted-subset donors had higher generation probabilities. Only blood was sampled, and tissue TCR repertoires likely differ from those in blood. Pairwise subsampling indicated that sequencing depth was expected to affect the degree of clonotype sharing among donors. Across a few donors, about 5% of naive CD4, approximately 3.6% of naive CD8, approximately 2.5% of memory CD4, and 0.4% to 0.45% of memory CD8 clonotypes were shared. Naive subsets generally had larger estimated clonotype richness than memory subsets did. Rarefaction of sorted-subset datasets indicated incomplete sequencing despite the large sequencing depth.

The donors were healthy, HIV-negative adults who had no recently reported acute infections or vaccinations. All donors were Caucasian adults living in Nashville, Tennessee, USA. Magnetic negative selection was used to enrich CD4+ T cells, after which naive cells were positively selected on CD45RA and the negative fraction became the memory subset. Blood was collected by leukapheresis, and PBMCs were isolated by Ficoll-Histopaque density gradient centrifugation and then cryopreserved in liquid nitrogen vapor phase. Analytical flow cytometry was used to check the purity and quantity of each magnetically sorted T cell population. Genomic DNA was isolated from every sorted fraction and measured by UV absorbance on a Nanodrop 2000c. Using the deep immunoSEQ assay, TCR CDR3 regions were amplified from genomic DNA by multiplex PCR. For each cell subset, the extracted genomic DNA was distributed evenly across all wells of several immunoSEQ 96-well plates, and each plate served as one replicate. For sorted subsets, roughly 200 ng of genomic DNA, equivalent to around 30,000 T cell genomes, went into each replicate PCR. Purified libraries were measured with a Qubit 3.0 fluorometer, size-checked on a Bioanalyzer 2100, and measured again with the KAPA Library Quantification kit. Every immunoSEQ 96-well plate was sequenced on a separate single-read 150-cycle Illumina NextSeq 550 flow cell. As for the authors' bioinformatics: Because only junctional sequences without quality scores were contained in the immunoSEQ output, filtering matching that applied to full-length reads could not be performed. Sequences were annotated with PyIR, a Python wrapper for IgBLAST v1.9, using IMGT germline references to assign V/J genes and CDR3. Reads were filtered out if the reads had weak V/J assignments (E-value above 1e-6), no CDR3, stop codons, out-of-frame junctions, or ambiguous translated residues. V3J clonotypes were defined as sequences sharing an identical inferred V gene, J gene, and CDR3 amino acid sequence. To compute the percentage overlap between repertoires, the number of shared unique clonotypes was divided by the size of the smaller repertoire. Richness of each repertoire was evaluated using RTK rarefaction, the Chao1 estimator, and Recon v2.1 estimates of unobserved clonotypes. OLGA was used to compute generation probabilities for all TCRbeta clonotypes that the gDNA method yielded from a handful of donors. TCRdb stores this immuneACCESS table with in-frame sequences only. Part of the clones is absent; in the studies checked, under half of the shortfall reflects unresolved V genes, and no reason is known for the rest. V and J calls and clone size are as listed in that table; D and trimming were resolved from the DNA. The sample table contains some 2,000,000 clones; only one count was recorded for approximately 96% of them. Together, the top ten hold 0.1% to 0.15% of the sample.

Details on this clone: Its target antigen remains unknown. No base quality values were provided; no much bigger clone lies one nucleotide off.

The CDR3 sequence holds 16 residues, the cysteine and phenylalanine included. CDR3 DNA is the only sequence kept; it has 48 bases, read in frame from the first base. Trimming removed 0 bases from V and 3 bases from J, leaving 16 bases between the germline ends. In the germline V gene, CDR1 corresponds to SGDLS and CDR2 to YYNGEE. The source material was naive CD4+ T cells sorted from blood. Read against the paper, the sample's cell subset or site label means: CD45RA+ positively selected. The sequence came from a man younger than 35 in good health. The chain is made from TRBV9 and TRBJ2-7; a tentative D call is TRBD2 (5 bases match). The DNA sequence is as follows: TGTGCCAGCAGCGTAGTGCTGGGAGTAAGGGTCTACGAGCAGTACTTC. The encoded protein is CASSVVLGVRVYEQYF.